Listed below are T cell receptor beta chains from one sample, sequenced in a study of Ad26.COV2.S vaccination and SARS-CoV-2 variants. Sequencing used immunoSEQ multiplex PCR; TCRdb keeps in-frame clones, though not all of them. This sample has about 400,000 clones, with under 90% found just once. The source material was peripheral blood, sampled in a trial of Ad26.COV2.S vaccine versus placebo. The receptors originated from a person between 18 and 60 years old who received the Ad26.COV2.S COVID-19 vaccine or a placebo. Both conserved end residues are part of each CDR3. The order of the fields is clone size, V gene, D gene, J gene, CDR3 DNA, CDR3 protein. D genes are given only for firm matches. Rows may omit the clone size; those that give it use once, few, many or a size class.

NA,TRBV18,NA,TRBJ2-5,TGTGCCAGCTCACCGATCACGGGCCCCGGGGAGACCCAGTACTTC,CASSPITGPGETQYF
NA,TRBV6-1,NA,TRBJ2-2,TGTGCCAGCAGTGCCCGAAGGCAGCTCATCACCGGGGAGCTGTTTTTT,CASSARRQLITGELFF
NA,TRBV5-1,NA,TRBJ2-5,TGCGCCAGCAGCTTGGTGCCTCAAGAGACCCAGTACTTC,CASSLVPQETQYF
NA,TRBV6-2/TRBV6-3,NA,TRBJ1-1,TGTGCCAGCAGTTACGGGCGGACAGTTGAAGCTTTCTTT,CASSYGRTVEAFF
NA,TRBV21-1,NA,TRBJ1-4,TGTGCCAGCAGCAAAGCGGGAGACAGGATAGGCACTAATGAAAAACTGTTTTTT,CASSKAGDRIGTNEKLFF
few,TRBV7-9,NA,TRBJ1-2,TGTGCCAGCAGCTTAGCTCTGACAAACTATGGCTACACCTTC,CASSLALTNYGYTF
once,TRBV6-2/TRBV6-3,NA,TRBJ2-5,TGTGCCAGCAGTTATTGGCTAATACAAGAGACCCAGTACTTC,CASSYWLIQETQYF
NA,TRBV29-1,TRBD2,TRBJ2-1,TGCAGCGTCGGGGGGGCATCCTACAATGAGCAGTTCTTC,CSVGGASYNEQFF
NA,TRBV28,NA,TRBJ1-1,TGTGCCAGCAGTTTCTCGGCAGGGGAGGCTTTCTTT,CASSFSAGEAFF
NA,TRBV6-5,NA,TRBJ1-2,TGTGCCAGCACCGCAGAAACCCGATTATATGGCTACACCTTC,CASTAETRLYGYTF
NA,TRBV6-6,NA,TRBJ2-5,TGTGCCAGCAGAGGGACACTCCAAGAGACCCAGTACTTC,CASRGTLQETQYF
NA,TRBV7-6,TRBD1,TRBJ2-7,TGTGCCAGCAGCTTGACGGGACAGGGGTACGAGCAGTACTTC,CASSLTGQGYEQYF
few,TRBV27,TRBD1,TRBJ2-7,TGTGCCAGCAGTTACGCCGGGACAGGGTCCTACGAGCAGTACTTC,CASSYAGTGSYEQYF
once,TRBV6-1,NA,TRBJ1-2,TGTGCCAGCAGTGAGGGGGCTGGCTACACCTTC,CASSEGAGYTF
NA,TRBV20-1,NA,TRBJ2-7,TGCAGTGCTAGGGCCAACTACGAGCAGTACTTC,CSARANYEQYF
NA,TRBV11-1,NA,TRBJ2-7,TGTGCCAGCAGCTTAGGGGCGTCGACCCGCTCCTACGAGCAGTACTTC,CASSLGASTRSYEQYF
NA,TRBV2,TRBD2,TRBJ2-1,TGTGCCAGCAGTGGTTCTAGCGGGAGGGCCCTCTACAATGAGCAGTTCTTC,CASSGSSGRALYNEQFF
NA,TRBV7-3,NA,TRBJ2-7,TGTGCCAGCAGCTTATCGTACGGCTCCTACGAGCAGTACTTC,CASSLSYGSYEQYF
NA,TRBV12-3/TRBV12-4,NA,TRBJ1-1,TGTGCCAGCAGCCCCGGGGAGGCTGAAGCTTTCTTT,CASSPGEAEAFF
NA,TRBV18,NA,TRBJ2-2,TGTGCCAGCTCACAGTCAGGGACGTTCGCGAACACCGGGGAGCTGTTTTTT,CASSQSGTFANTGELFF
once,TRBV25-1,NA,TRBJ1-2,TGTGCCAGCAGTACACGCTATGGCTACACCTTC,CASSTRYGYTF
NA,TRBV7-2,NA,TRBJ1-5,TGTGCCAGCAGCTTAGGTGGGGGGGGTCAGCCCCAGCATTTT,CASSLGGGGQPQHF
NA,TRBV12-3/TRBV12-4,TRBD1,TRBJ1-2,TGTGCCAGCAGTCTACCAGGGGGTTCGGGCTACACCTTC,CASSLPGGSGYTF
NA,TRBV5-8,TRBD1,TRBJ1-6,TGTGCCAGCAGCTTGTTTACAGGGGCCCTCAATTCACCCCTCCACTTT,CASSLFTGALNSPLHF
NA,TRBV12-3/TRBV12-4,NA,TRBJ1-2,TGTGCCAGCAGTTTGGGGGGCAACTATGGCTACACCTTC,CASSLGGNYGYTF
NA,TRBV2,TRBD2,TRBJ2-1,TGTGCCAGCAGAGTCGCGGGAGCACGGGAGCAGTTCTTC,CASRVAGAREQFF
NA,TRBV19,TRBD2,TRBJ2-1,TGTGCCAGTAGTACCCCACTAGCGGGGACCTACAATGAGCAGTTCTTC,CASSTPLAGTYNEQFF
many,TRBV4-1,NA,TRBJ1-5,TGCGCCAGCAGCCAAGGAGGGGCAGGGGCGTCGGGCAATCAGCCCCAGCATTTT,CASSQGGAGASGNQPQHF
NA,TRBV5-3,NA,TRBJ1-6,TGTGCCAGAAGCGTTGCGGACCGCTACTCATTCACCCTCCACTTT,CARSVADRYSFTLHF
few,TRBV7-2,NA,TRBJ1-2,TGTGCCAGCAGCTTAGGCGGCAACTATGGCTACACCTTC,CASSLGGNYGYTF
NA,TRBV9,NA,TRBJ1-2,TGTGCCAGCAGCGTAGCAGGGTATGGCTACACCTTC,CASSVAGYGYTF
NA,TRBV6-5,NA,TRBJ1-5,TGTGCCAGCAGCTTAAGGGACGATCAGCCCCAGCATTTT,CASSLRDDQPQHF
NA,TRBV5-1,TRBD2,TRBJ2-2,TGCGCCAGCAGCTTGGGACTAGCGTGGTATACCGGGGAGCTGTTTTTT,CASSLGLAWYTGELFF
NA,TRBV27,NA,TRBJ2-7,TGTGCCAGCAGCCTACCAGGGGTTACCGAGCAGTACTTC,CASSLPGVTEQYF
NA,TRBV30,TRBD2,TRBJ2-7,TGTGCCTGGAGTGTAACTGCGGGGGGCCTATACGAGCAGTACTTC,CAWSVTAGGLYEQYF
NA,TRBV19,NA,TRBJ2-1,TGTGCCAGTAGTATAGATAGAGCTAGCGCGGCCTACAATGAGCAGTTCTTC,CASSIDRASAAYNEQFF
NA,TRBV5-5,TRBD2,TRBJ2-7,TGTGCCAGCAGCCCCGGACTAGCGGGGTGGTACGAGCAGTACTTC,CASSPGLAGWYEQYF
NA,TRBV6-2/TRBV6-3,NA,TRBJ2-7,TGTGCCAGCAGTCAGCGTCCTACCGGGGTGCAGTACTTC,CASSQRPTGVQYF
NA,TRBV5-1,NA,TRBJ1-2,TGCGCCAGCAGCTTGGGGGGGAGGAGCAACTATGGCTACACCTTC,CASSLGGRSNYGYTF
NA,TRBV5-1,TRBD1,TRBJ2-5,TGCGCCAGCAGCCCGGGACAGGGGACGGTCGAGACCCAGTACTTC,CASSPGQGTVETQYF
few,TRBV7-9,NA,TRBJ2-2,TGTGCCAGCAGCTCCCAGGCGGGTGCTCTGCGGGAGCTGTTTTTT,CASSSQAGALRELFF
once,TRBV7-2,TRBD2,TRBJ2-7,TGTGCCAGCAGCTTAGCCGGGGGGGTCCGCGAGCAGTACTTC,CASSLAGGVREQYF
NA,TRBV5-8,NA,TRBJ2-1,TGTGCCAGCACCTCTAGGGGGGCGAATGAGCAGTTCTTC,CASTSRGANEQFF